The entry below gives a single T cell receptor (beta chain) sequence along with its context. The record originates from a study of PD-L1 blockade in urothelial cancer. The overall study: Anywhere from 0 to 3 prior chemotherapy regimens had been received by patients.

Added to each PCR by spiking were synthetic TCR analog templates. Some clones are missing from TCRdb's copy, which holds only in-frame ones; the method was immunoSEQ multiplex PCR. The repertoire consists of 90,000 or so clones, with nearly 90% occurring once and the leading ten covering around 1.5%. Specified time point: pretreatment peripheral blood. Germline CDR1 is MDHEN and CDR2 is SYDVKM. V was pared by 3 bases and J by 9 bases, with 12 bases between. The CDR3 is 13 amino acids. The rearrangement links TRBV28 to TRBJ2-1, with a tentative D call TRBD2 (5 bases). This receptor was obtained from a man in his fifties or sixties with urothelial cancer. The sample was PBMCs, taken around atezolizumab (anti-PD-L1) treatment. The CDR3 protein is CASSFMGSGEQFF. CDR3 coding DNA: TGTGCCAGCAGTTTTATGGGAAGCGGTGAGCAGTTCTTC. The full variable domain, rest sourced from reference TRBV28 and TRBJ2-1, is DVKVTQSSRYLVKRTGEKVFLECVQDMDHENMFWYRQDPGLGLRLIYFSYDVKMKEKGDIPEGYSVSREKKERFSLILESASTNQTSMYLCASSFMGSGEQFFGPGTRLTVL.